A single TCR beta chain is shown here with its context. Its antigen is still unknown. This specimen comes from a study of OX40 agonist ivuxolimab in advanced cancers. Study-wide points: Which antigen the expanded peripheral T cells recognized is unknown. Nonresponders, in some cases, also had low normalized T-cell clonal expansion. CD4+ and CD8+ T cells in blood underwent clonal expansion by week 6 at 0.1 to 3.0 mg/kg.

The data were produced by immunoSEQ multiplex PCR, yet TCRdb's version contains in-frame clones alone and is incomplete. The sample holds 59,000 or so clones; approximately 79% are singletons and the top ten take more than 3.5%. Germline assignment: CDR1 SGHNT and CDR2 YENEEA. Germline trimming cut 6 bases from V and 2 bases from J; bases unmatched to any gene: 10. This CDR3 has 16 residues. Blood sampling was done at baseline, cycle 4 day 1, and cycle 7 day 1. The chain employs TRBV11-3 and TRBJ2-1, with 7 bases that match TRBD2. The TCR comes from an adult with an advanced solid tumor such as melanoma, head and neck, liver or kidney cancer. The input for sequencing was CD4+ or CD8+ T cells sorted from blood, taken in a trial of the OX40 agonist ivuxolimab. The CDR3 nucleotides are TGTGCCAGCAGTCCCCGGGGTGCGGGGGCCTACAATGAGCAGTTCTTC. Its protein product is CASSPRGAGAYNEQFF.